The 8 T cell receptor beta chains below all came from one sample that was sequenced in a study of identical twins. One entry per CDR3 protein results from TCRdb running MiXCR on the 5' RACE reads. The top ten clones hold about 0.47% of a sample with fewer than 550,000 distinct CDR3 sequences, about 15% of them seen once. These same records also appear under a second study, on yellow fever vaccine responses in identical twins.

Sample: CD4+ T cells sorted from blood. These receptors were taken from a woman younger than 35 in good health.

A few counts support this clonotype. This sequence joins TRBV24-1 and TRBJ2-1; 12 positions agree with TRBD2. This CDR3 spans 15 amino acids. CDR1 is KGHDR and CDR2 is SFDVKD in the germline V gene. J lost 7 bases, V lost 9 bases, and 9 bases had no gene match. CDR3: CATGHLAGGRNEQFF. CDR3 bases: TGTGCCACCGGACATCTAGCGGGAGGGCGGAATGAGCAGTTCTTC.

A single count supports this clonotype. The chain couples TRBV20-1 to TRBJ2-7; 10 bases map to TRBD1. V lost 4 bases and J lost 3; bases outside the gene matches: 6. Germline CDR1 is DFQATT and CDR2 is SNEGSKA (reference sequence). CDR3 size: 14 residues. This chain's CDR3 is CSATGTGVFYEQYV. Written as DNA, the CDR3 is TGCAGTGCTACCGGGACAGGGGTTTTCTACGAGCAGTACGTC.

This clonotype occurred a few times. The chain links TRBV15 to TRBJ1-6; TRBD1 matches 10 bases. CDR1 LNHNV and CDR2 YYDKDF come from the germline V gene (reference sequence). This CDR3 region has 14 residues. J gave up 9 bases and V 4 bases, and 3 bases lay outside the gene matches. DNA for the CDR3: TGTGCCACCAGCACACGGACAGGGGGTTCACCCCTCCACTTT. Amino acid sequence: CATSTRTGGSPLHF.

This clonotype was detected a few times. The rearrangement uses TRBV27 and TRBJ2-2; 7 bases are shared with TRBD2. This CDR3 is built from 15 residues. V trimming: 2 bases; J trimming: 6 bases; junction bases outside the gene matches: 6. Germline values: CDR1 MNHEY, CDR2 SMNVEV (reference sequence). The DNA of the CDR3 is TGTGCCAGCAGTTTAGGGGGGAGGGCCTCCGGGGAGCTGTTTTTT. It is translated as CASSLGGRASGELFF.

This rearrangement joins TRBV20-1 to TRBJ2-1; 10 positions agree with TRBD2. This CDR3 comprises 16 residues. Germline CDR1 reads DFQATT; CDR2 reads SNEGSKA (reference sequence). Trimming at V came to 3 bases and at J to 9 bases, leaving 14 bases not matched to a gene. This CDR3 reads CSASLGLAGGGGEQFF. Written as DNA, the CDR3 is TGCAGTGCTAGTCTTGGTTTAGCGGGAGGTGGGGGTGAGCAGTTCTTC.

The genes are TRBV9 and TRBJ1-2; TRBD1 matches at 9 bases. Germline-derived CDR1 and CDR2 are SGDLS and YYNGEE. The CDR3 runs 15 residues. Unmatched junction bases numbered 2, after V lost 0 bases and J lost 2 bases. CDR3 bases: TGTGCCAGCAGCGTAGCTACAGGGGGCAACTATGGCTACACCTTC. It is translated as CASSVATGGNYGYTF. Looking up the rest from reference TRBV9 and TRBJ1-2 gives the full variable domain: DSGVTQTPKHLITATGQRVTLRCSPRSGDLSVYWYQQSLDQGLQFLIQYYNGEERAKGNILERFSAQQFPDLHSELNLSSLELGDSALYFCASSVATGGNYGYTFGSGTRLTVV.

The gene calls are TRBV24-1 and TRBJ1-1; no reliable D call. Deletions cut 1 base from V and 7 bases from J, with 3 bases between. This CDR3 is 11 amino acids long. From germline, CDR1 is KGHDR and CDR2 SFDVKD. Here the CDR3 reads CATSDLFEAFF. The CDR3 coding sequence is TGTGCCACCAGTGATTTATTTGAAGCTTTCTTT.

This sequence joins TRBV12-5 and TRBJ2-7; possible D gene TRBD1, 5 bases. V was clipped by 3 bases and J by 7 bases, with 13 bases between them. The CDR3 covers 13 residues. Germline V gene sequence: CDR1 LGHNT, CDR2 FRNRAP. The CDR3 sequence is CASGFTQGSEQYF. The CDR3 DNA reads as TGTGCTAGTGGTTTTACTCAGGGAAGTGAGCAGTACTTC.